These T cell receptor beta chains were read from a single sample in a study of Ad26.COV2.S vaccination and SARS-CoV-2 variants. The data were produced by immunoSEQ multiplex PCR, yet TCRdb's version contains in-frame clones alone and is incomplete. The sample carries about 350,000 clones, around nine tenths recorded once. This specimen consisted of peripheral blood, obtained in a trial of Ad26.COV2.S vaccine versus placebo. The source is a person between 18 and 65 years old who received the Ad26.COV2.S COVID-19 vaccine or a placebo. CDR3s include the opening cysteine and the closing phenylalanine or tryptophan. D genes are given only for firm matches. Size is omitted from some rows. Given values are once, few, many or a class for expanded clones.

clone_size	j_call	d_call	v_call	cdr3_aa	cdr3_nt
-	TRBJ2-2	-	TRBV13	CASSSDGGELFF	TGTGCCAGCAGCTCGGACGGCGGGGAGCTGTTTTTT
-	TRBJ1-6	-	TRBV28	CASSFIGVGDHSPLHF	TGTGCCAGCAGTTTTATAGGGGTGGGGGATCATTCACCCCTCCACTTT
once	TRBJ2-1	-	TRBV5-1	CASSLTGGEWDEQFF	TGCGCCAGCAGCTTGACCGGCGGGGAGTGGGATGAGCAGTTCTTC
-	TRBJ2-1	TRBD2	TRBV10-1	CASSDYGTSGSNEQFF	TGCGCCAGCAGTGATTATGGGACTAGCGGGAGCAATGAGCAGTTCTTC
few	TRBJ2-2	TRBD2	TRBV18	CASSPPLAGNTGELFF	TGTGCCAGCTCACCGCCCCTAGCGGGAAACACCGGGGAGCTGTTTTTT
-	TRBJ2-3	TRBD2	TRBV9	CASSSHSGANTDTQYF	TGTGCCAGCAGCTCACATAGCGGGGCGAACACAGATACGCAGTATTTT
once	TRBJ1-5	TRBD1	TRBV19	CASSMGRGPRYSNQPQHF	TGTGCCAGTAGTATGGGCAGGGGGCCGAGATATAGCAATCAGCCCCAGCATTTT
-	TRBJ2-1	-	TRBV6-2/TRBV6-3	CASSYTGVEQFF	TGTGCCAGCAGTTACACGGGGGTTGAGCAGTTCTTC
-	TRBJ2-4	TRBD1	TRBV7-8	CASSPYFLYRDRGDIQYF	TGTGCCAGCAGCCCCTACTTCTTATATCGGGACAGGGGGGACATTCAGTACTTC
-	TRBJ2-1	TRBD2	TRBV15	CATSPRLAGDRNEQFF	TGTGCCACCAGCCCCCGACTAGCGGGAGATAGAAATGAGCAGTTCTTC
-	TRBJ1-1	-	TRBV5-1	CASSFQGSTEAFF	TGCGCCAGCAGCTTTCAGGGGAGCACTGAAGCTTTCTTT
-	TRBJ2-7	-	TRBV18	CASSLQGYEQYF	TGTGCCAGCTCACTACAGGGCTACGAGCAGTACTTC
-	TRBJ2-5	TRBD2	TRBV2	CASSEGGSLAQYF	TGTGCCAGCAGTGAGGGGGGGAGTCTGGCCCAGTACTTC
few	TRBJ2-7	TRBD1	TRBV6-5	CASRDRGYEQYF	TGTGCCAGCAGGGACAGGGGTTACGAGCAGTACTTC
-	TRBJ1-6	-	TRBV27	CASSFIGQHNSPLHF	TGTGCCAGCAGTTTCATAGGACAGCATAATTCACCCCTCCACTTT
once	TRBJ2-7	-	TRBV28	CASIGIRGGTQYF	TGTGCCAGCATAGGGATAAGGGGGGGGACGCAGTACTTC
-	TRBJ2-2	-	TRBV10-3	CAIGGPGTGELFF	TGTGCCATCGGGGGGCCGGGCACCGGGGAGCTGTTTTTT
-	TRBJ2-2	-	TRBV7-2	CASSLVTLPTGELFF	TGTGCCAGCAGCTTAGTTACCCTTCCCACCGGGGAGCTGTTTTTT
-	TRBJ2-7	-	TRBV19	CASSSGTVLYEQYF	TGTGCCAGTAGCTCCGGGACGGTCCTCTACGAGCAGTACTTC
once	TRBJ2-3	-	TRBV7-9	CASSRGGDEDTQYF	TGTGCCAGCAGCAGGGGCGGGGACGAGGATACGCAGTATTTT
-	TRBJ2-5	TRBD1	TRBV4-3	CASSQDKTGGGETQYF	TGCGCCAGCAGCCAAGATAAGACAGGGGGCGGGGAGACCCAGTACTTC
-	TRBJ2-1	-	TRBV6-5	CASSSVPSEQFF	TGTGCCAGCAGTTCCGTCCCTAGTGAGCAGTTCTTC
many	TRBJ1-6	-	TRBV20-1	CSARGLHF	TGCAGTGCTAGGGGCCTCCACTTT
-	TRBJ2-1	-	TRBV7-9	CASSLNSPSYNEQFF	TGTGCCAGCAGCTTAAACTCGCCCTCCTACAATGAGCAGTTCTTC
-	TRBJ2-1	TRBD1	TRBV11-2	CASSTAGQGYNEQFF	TGTGCCAGCAGCACCGCGGGACAGGGGTACAATGAGCAGTTCTTC
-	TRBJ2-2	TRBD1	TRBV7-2	CASSRTGNPGELFF	TGTGCCAGCAGCCGGACAGGGAACCCCGGGGAGCTGTTTTTT
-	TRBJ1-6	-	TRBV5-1	CASSLTQSYNSPLHF	TGCGCCAGCAGCTTGACCCAGTCCTATAATTCACCCCTCCACTTT
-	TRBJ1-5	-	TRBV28	CASSSGQGYQPQHF	TGTGCCAGCAGTTCCGGCCAAGGTTATCAGCCCCAGCATTTT
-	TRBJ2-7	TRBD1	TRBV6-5	CASSRGQEYEQYF	TGTGCCAGCAGTAGGGGACAGGAATACGAGCAGTACTTC
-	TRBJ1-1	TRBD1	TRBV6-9	CASSRRQGAERNTEAFF	TGTGCCAGCAGTAGACGACAGGGTGCTGAGCGGAACACTGAAGCTTTCTTT
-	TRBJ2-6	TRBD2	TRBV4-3	CASSADLLAEIFSGANVLTF	TGCGCCAGCAGCGCCGATCTTCTAGCGGAAATCTTCTCTGGGGCCAACGTCCTGACTTTC
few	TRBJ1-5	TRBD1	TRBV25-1	CASSPGTVDNQPQHF	TGTGCCAGCAGTCCCGGGACAGTCGACAATCAGCCCCAGCATTTT
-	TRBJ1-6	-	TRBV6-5	CASSYWGARGDSPLHF	TGTGCCAGCAGTTACTGGGGCGCCCGAGGGGATTCACCCCTCCACTTT
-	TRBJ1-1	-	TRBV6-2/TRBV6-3	CASSVRGNMNTEAFF	TGTGCCAGCAGTGTGAGGGGCAATATGAACACTGAAGCTTTCTTT
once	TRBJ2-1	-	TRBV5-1	CASSSAPPDEQFF	TGCGCCAGCAGCTCGGCTCCTCCGGATGAGCAGTTCTTC
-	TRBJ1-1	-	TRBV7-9	CASSSRDMNTEAFF	TGTGCCAGCAGCTCCCGGGACATGAACACTGAAGCTTTCTTT
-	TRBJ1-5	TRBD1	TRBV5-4	CASSLRTGADQDSNQPQHF	TGTGCCAGCAGCCTCAGGACAGGGGCGGACCAGGATAGCAATCAGCCCCAGCATTTT
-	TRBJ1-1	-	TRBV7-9	CASSLGLMNTEAFF	TGTGCCAGCAGCTTAGGGCTAATGAACACTGAAGCTTTCTTT
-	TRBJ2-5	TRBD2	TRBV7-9	CASRGRASGLKETQYF	TGTGCCAGCAGGGGTCGGGCTAGCGGACTAAAAGAGACCCAGTACTTC
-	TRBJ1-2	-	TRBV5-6	CASSLVREGYTF	TGTGCCAGCAGCTTGGTCCGGGAAGGCTACACCTTC
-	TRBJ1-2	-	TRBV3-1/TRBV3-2	CASSQGGGTSYGYTF	TGTGCCAGCAGCCAAGGTGGGGGGACCTCATATGGCTACACCTTC
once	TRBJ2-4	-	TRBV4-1	CASSLTGTPYDYRYF	TGCGCCAGCAGCCTAACCGGAACCCCGTATGATTATCGGTACTTC